This TCR beta chain was documented in a study of PD-1 blockade in classical Hodgkin lymphoma. Findings of the study overall: Relapsed/refractory patients reportedly had the lowest baseline TCR diversity, below newly diagnosed patients, who were below healthy donors.

Time point here: newly diagnosed, previously untreated cHL patient sample. The study purified CD4+ T cells from thawed PBMCs using magnetic negative selection. The CDR3 length is 14 residues. Trimming took 3 bases from V and 3 from J; bases not matched to a gene: 1. From germline, CDR1 is MNHEY and CDR2 SMNVEV (reference sequence). This clone has just a few counts. No antigen is known for it. Sequencing used immunoSEQ multiplex PCR; TCRdb keeps in-frame clones, though not all of them. This table holds tens of thousands of clones, about 88% found once. This chain connects TRBV27 to TRBJ2-7; 11 nucleotides line up with TRBD2. The receptor comes from a human donor with classical Hodgkin lymphoma. Sequencing was done on a sample of CD4+ T cells from blood. CDR3 sequence: CASSFGTSGYEQYF. The DNA of the CDR3 is TGTGCCAGCAGTTTTGGGACTAGCGGCTACGAGCAGTACTTC.